The rows below give T cell receptor beta chains drawn from one sample of a study of blood T cell repertoires in COVID-19. Libraries were prepared by immunoSEQ multiplex PCR; TCRdb keeps only in-frame clonotypes and omits some of them. The data contain around 260,000 clones, 90% to 95% of them singletons. Material: peripheral blood. The receptors originated from a woman under 40 with COVID-19, enrolled during active disease. Both conserved end residues are part of each CDR3. A D gene is named only where the DNA matches it firmly. Only some rows state a clone size, as once, few, many or a class for expanded clones.

TRBJ1-2 | . | . | TRBV29-1 | 12 | TGCAGCGCCCTACTTGAGGACTATGGCTACACCTTC | CSALLEDYGYTF
TRBJ1-2 | . | . | TRBV6-6 | 15 | TGTGCCAGCAGTTACCGTAATGACAGAAAGGGTGGCTACACCTTC | CASSYRNDRKGGYTF
TRBJ2-1 | . | TRBD2 | TRBV4-2 | 16 | TGTGCCAGCAGCCATTTACTAGCGGGAGTAGGCTATGAGCAGTTCTTC | CASSHLLAGVGYEQFF
TRBJ2-1 | . | TRBD2 | TRBV2 | 19 | TGTGCCAGCAGTGAAAGGGGCGGGAGGGCCGGTGTCTCCTACAATGAGCAGTTCTTC | CASSERGGRAGVSYNEQFF
TRBJ1-1 | . | . | TRBV10-3 | 13 | TGTGCCATCAGTGAGGGCAGGGGCACTGAAGCTTTCTTT | CAISEGRGTEAFF
TRBJ1-2 | . | . | TRBV6-5 | 13 | TGTGCCAGCAGACGGGGGGAGAACTATGGCTACACCTTC | CASRRGENYGYTF
TRBJ1-5 | . | . | TRBV19 | 15 | TGTGCCAGTAGTATCATCACAGGCGGAAATCAGCCCCAGCATTTT | CASSIITGGNQPQHF
TRBJ2-7 | . | . | TRBV6-6 | 13 | TGTGCCAGCAGTTGGGGGACTTCTTACGAGCAGTACTTC | CASSWGTSYEQYF
TRBJ2-5 | . | TRBD2 | TRBV6-6 | 13 | TGTGCCAGCAGTCCGGGGACTAGTGGGACCCAGTACTTC | CASSPGTSGTQYF
TRBJ1-1 | . | TRBD1 | TRBV28 | 14 | TGTGCCAGCATACCCGACAGGGGAGACACTGAAGCTTTCTTT | CASIPDRGDTEAFF
TRBJ2-1 | . | TRBD2 | TRBV5-1 | 16 | TGCGCCAGCAGCCCAACAACAGCGGGAGGGGGCAATGAGCAGTTCTTC | CASSPTTAGGGNEQFF
TRBJ1-1 | . | TRBD1 | TRBV9 | 14 | TGTGCCAGCAGCCCCCGAGGGGGCGAAACTGAAGCTTTCTTT | CASSPRGGETEAFF
TRBJ2-2 | . | . | TRBV24-1 | 14 | TGTGCCACCATGCGGGACTTGAACACCGGGGAGCTGTTTTTT | CATMRDLNTGELFF
TRBJ2-1 | . | . | TRBV14 | 15 | TGTGCCAGCAGCCAAAGGACAGGGAGGGTAAATGAGCAGTTCTTC | CASSQRTGRVNEQFF
TRBJ1-2 | . | TRBD1 | TRBV4-1 | 16 | TGCGCCAGCAGCCAAGACCCGGGACAGGGGGCCTATGGCTACACCTTC | CASSQDPGQGAYGYTF
TRBJ2-5 | . | TRBD2 | TRBV6-5 | 15 | TGTGCCAGCAGGGGACTAGCGGGATGGGAAGAGACCCAGTACTTC | CASRGLAGWEETQYF
TRBJ2-7 | . | . | TRBV7-8 | 13 | TGTGCCAGCAGCGCCCAGGGTATTGGCGAGCAGTACTTC | CASSAQGIGEQYF
TRBJ2-1 | . | TRBD2 | TRBV5-1 | 16 | TGCGCCAGCAGCTTGGACACTTCGATCCTAGCGGGAGTCATGTTCTTC | CASSLDTSILAGVMFF
TRBJ1-1 | . | . | TRBV4-1 | 12 | TGCGCCAGCAGCCTCGGGTCCACTGAAGCTTTCTTT | CASSLGSTEAFF
TRBJ2-2 | . | TRBD2 | TRBV10-2 | 13 | TGCGCCAGCAGTGGGGGGACTAGTGTGGAGCTGTTTTTT | CASSGGTSVELFF
TRBJ1-5 | . | TRBD1 | TRBV19 | 17 | TGTGCCAGTAGTATAGAGAGGACAGGGGGCGACAATCAGCCCCAGCATTTT | CASSIERTGGDNQPQHF
TRBJ1-2 | . | . | TRBV19 | 16 | TGTGCCAGTAGTATAGGGTTTGGCCGAACTAACTATGGCTACACCTTC | CASSIGFGRTNYGYTF
TRBJ1-2 | once | TRBD1 | TRBV28 | 14 | TGTGCCAGCAGTTTTCCGGGACAGCTCTATGGCTACACCTTC | CASSFPGQLYGYTF
TRBJ1-2 | . | TRBD1 | TRBV5-8 | 15 | TGTGCCAGCAGCTTGATTGGGACAGCCAACTATGGCTACACCTTC | CASSLIGTANYGYTF
TRBJ1-2 | . | . | TRBV3-1/TRBV3-2 | 15 | TGTGCCAGCAGCCAAGAGGACAGCTACTACTATGGCTACACCTTC | CASSQEDSYYYGYTF
TRBJ2-2 | . | . | TRBV30 | 15 | TGTGCCTGGAGTGGGAGACTAGCGAACACCGGGGAGCTGTTTTTT | CAWSGRLANTGELFF
TRBJ2-2 | . | . | TRBV10-1 | 12 | TGCGCCAGCGGGAGCCGCACCGGGGAGCTGTTTTTT | CASGSRTGELFF
TRBJ2-7 | . | . | TRBV10-3 | 13 | TGTGCCATCAGTGGTGACGGAGGGAACGAGCAGTACTTC | CAISGDGGNEQYF
TRBJ1-4 | . | . | TRBV6-5 | 13 | TGTGCCAGCAGTCGTACAACTAATGAAAAACTGTTTTTT | CASSRTTNEKLFF
TRBJ1-4 | . | TRBD1 | TRBV3-1/TRBV3-2 | 14 | TGTGCCAGCAGCCTCCGGACAGGGTATGAAAAACTGTTTTTT | CASSLRTGYEKLFF
TRBJ1-6 | . | . | TRBV28 | 15 | TGTGCCAGCAGTTTAAGGGAGACAGGCTCGGTACCCCTCCACTTT | CASSLRETGSVPLHF
TRBJ2-7 | . | TRBD1 | TRBV5-6 | 14 | TGTGCCAGCAGGCGCCGGGACAGGGAGCACGAGCAGTACTTC | CASRRRDREHEQYF
TRBJ1-1 | . | TRBD1 | TRBV5-1 | 15 | TGCGCCAGCAGCTTGGCCGGGACAGCCAACACTGAAGCTTTCTTT | CASSLAGTANTEAFF
TRBJ1-1 | . | . | TRBV30 | 11 | TGTGCCTGGAGTTACGGGGCTGAAGCTTTCTTT | CAWSYGAEAFF
TRBJ1-1 | . | . | TRBV6-5 | 12 | TGTGCCAGCAGTCGCGGGGAAACTGAAGCTTTCTTT | CASSRGETEAFF
TRBJ2-6 | . | . | TRBV6-5 | 13 | TGTGCCAGCAGCCTCTCTGGGGCCAACGTCCTGACTTTC | CASSLSGANVLTF
TRBJ1-2 | . | TRBD1 | TRBV12-3/TRBV12-4 | 13 | TGTGCCAGCAGTGCGACAGGGTGGGTGGGCTACACCTTC | CASSATGWVGYTF
TRBJ1-1 | . | . | TRBV29-1 | 13 | TGCAGCGTAGCTGGACTCCTGAACACTGAAGCTTTCTTT | CSVAGLLNTEAFF
TRBJ1-6 | . | TRBD1 | TRBV5-6 | 16 | TGTGCCAGCAGCACACGCCCCGGGACAGGGAATTCACCCCTCCACTTT | CASSTRPGTGNSPLHF
TRBJ2-7 | . | TRBD1 | TRBV12-5 | 14 | TGTGCTAGTGACGCCGGGACAGGGGGCGGCGAGCAGTACTTC | CASDAGTGGGEQYF
TRBJ1-5 | . | TRBD1 | TRBV18 | 13 | TGTGCCAGCTCACCGGACAGGGGGCAGCCCCAGCATTTT | CASSPDRGQPQHF
TRBJ2-5 | . | TRBD2 | TRBV9 | 16 | TGTGCCAGCAGCCAACCTGGGAGGGGCAGCAAAGAGACCCAGTACTTC | CASSQPGRGSKETQYF
TRBJ2-7 | . | TRBD1 | TRBV14 | 16 | TGTGCCAGCAGTGGACAGGGGGTCTCCCCCTCCTACGAGCAGTACTTC | CASSGQGVSPSYEQYF
TRBJ1-5 | . | . | TRBV2 | 15 | TGTGCCAGCAGCGGGGGACGGTTTAGCAATCAGCCCCAGCATTTT | CASSGGRFSNQPQHF
TRBJ1-5 | . | . | TRBV20-1 | 16 | TGCAGTGCTAGTTTAGGCGGGTCCTTTAGCAATCAGCCCCAGCATTTT | CSASLGGSFSNQPQHF
TRBJ1-3 | few | . | TRBV28 | 11 | TGTGCCAGCAGTTTACAAAACACCATATATTTT | CASSLQNTIYF
TRBJ1-5 | . | . | TRBV3-1/TRBV3-2 | 14 | TGTGCCAGCAGCCAGGGCAGGGCACCTCCTCCCCAGCATTTT | CASSQGRAPPPQHF
TRBJ2-3 | once | TRBD2 | TRBV28 | 17 | TGTGCCAGCAGTTTACGGATACTAGCGGGAGCCACAGATACGCAGTATTTT | CASSLRILAGATDTQYF
TRBJ2-5 | few | . | TRBV11-2 | 17 | TGTGCCAGCAGCTTAGCTGCTCTGGGGGCACGGCAAGAGACCCAGTACTTC | CASSLAALGARQETQYF
TRBJ1-1 | . | TRBD1 | TRBV30 | 15 | TGTGCCTGGAGTTCGTCAGGGGGAATGAACACTGAAGCTTTCTTT | CAWSSSGGMNTEAFF
TRBJ1-1 | . | . | TRBV9 | 13 | TGTGCCAGCAGCGTAGGTATGAACACTGAAGCTTTCTTT | CASSVGMNTEAFF